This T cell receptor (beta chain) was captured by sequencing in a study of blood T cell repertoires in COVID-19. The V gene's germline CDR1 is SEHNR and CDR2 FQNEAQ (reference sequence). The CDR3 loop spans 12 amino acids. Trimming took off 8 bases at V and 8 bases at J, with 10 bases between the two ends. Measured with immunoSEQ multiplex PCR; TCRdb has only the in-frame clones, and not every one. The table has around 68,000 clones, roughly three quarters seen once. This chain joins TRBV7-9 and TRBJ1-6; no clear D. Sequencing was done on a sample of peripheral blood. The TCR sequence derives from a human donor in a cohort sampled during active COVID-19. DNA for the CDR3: TGTGCCAGCCAACGGTCTGATTCACCCCTCCACTTT. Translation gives CASQRSDSPLHF.